The 2 T cell receptor beta chains in this list originate from one sample, sequenced in a study of T cells in lung cancer brain metastases. This table comes from immunoSEQ multiplex PCR, and its TCRdb copy is limited to in-frame clones, with some not included. The sample comprises 4,000 to 5,500 clones, 70% to 90% of which are singletons, and about 3.5% rests with the top ten. The material sequenced was tumor tissue from the primary lung tumor. These receptors came from a woman in her fifties or sixties with non-small cell lung cancer.

CDR3 in amino acids: CASSLGTGRNEQFF. CDR3 DNA: TGTGCCAGCAGCCTAGGGACAGGGAGGAATGAGCAGTTCTTC. V and J are TRBV11-3 and TRBJ2-1, with TRBD1 matching over 9 bases. The germline V gene has CDR1 SGHNT and CDR2 YENEEA. This CDR3 spans 14 amino acids. J was trimmed by 7 bases and V by 5 bases; bases with no gene match: 6.

The gene calls are TRBV6-1 and TRBJ1-2, with TRBD1 as a possible D gene (5 bases). CDR3 length: 13 amino acids. The ends were cut back, 0 bases at V and 7 bases at J, with 9 bases in the middle. Germline V lookup: CDR1 MNHNS, CDR2 SASEGT. The CDR3 spells CASSEAWGTGYTF. For the CDR3, the DNA is TGTGCCAGCAGTGAAGCGTGGGGGACTGGCTACACCTTC.